A single sample is the source of the 10 T cell receptor beta chains below, sequenced in a study of response to subunit inactivated influenza vaccine. Each CDR3 protein is one row after TCRdb ran MiXCR on the RT-PCR reads. The sample lists some 500,000 distinct CDR3 sequences, approximately 24% occurring once. The source material was CD4+ T cells sorted from PBMCs, sampled about 5 days after vaccination. These receptors all come from a man aged 45-60 years who received an inactivated influenza vaccine.

The J gene is TRBJ2-3, the V gene TRBV24-1; 12 bases align to TRBD2. After removal of 4 bases from V and 2 bases from J, the junction contained 18 bases not matched to a gene. CDR1 and CDR2 from the germline V gene are KGHDR and SFDVKD. The CDR3 length is 21 residues. Here the CDR3 DNA reads TGTGCCACCAGTGAGAGCCGGACTAGCGGGGTGTCCAATAAACCCACAGATACGCAGTATTTT. Its translation is CATSESRTSGVSNKPTDTQYF.

This clonotype was detected only a few times. The rearrangement links TRBV9 to TRBJ2-1; no clear D. CDR1 and CDR2 from the germline V gene are SGDLS and YYNGEE. The CDR3 totals 15 residues. Trimming pared 0 bases from V and 1 base from J, leaving 8 bases between. The DNA for the CDR3 is TGTGCCAGCAGCGTAGCTTCGGCTTCCTACAATGAGCAGTTCTTC. Translation gives CASSVASASYNEQFF.

This clonotype was seen more than once but under ten times. The CDR3 sequence: CASSLFGGLTTDTQYF. The CDR3 region has the DNA TGTGCCAGCTCACTTTTTGGCGGACTGACCACAGATACGCAGTATTTT. This sequence joins TRBV18 and TRBJ2-3; the D gene is possibly TRBD2 (5 bases). The germline CDR1 and CDR2 sequences are KGHSH and LQKENI. The CDR3 extends over 16 amino acids. V lost 4 bases, J lost 2 bases, and 16 bases lay in between.

This clonotype was seen only a few times. A read error may account for a junction end that differs from germline. The gene calls are TRBV20-1 and TRBJ1-6; 11 positions agree with TRBD1. Per the germline V gene, CDR1 is DFQATT and CDR2 is SNEGSKA (reference sequence). The CDR3 totals 14 residues. CDR3 DNA: TGCAGTGCTCGAGATGGGACAGGGGGTTCACCCCTCCACTTT. Translation: CSARDGTGGSPLHF.

The chain couples TRBV5-1 to TRBJ2-4; no definite D call. This CDR3 has 15 residues. From germline, CDR1 is SGHRS and CDR2 YFSETQ. The germline V and J ends were trimmed by 0 bases and 5 bases, with 12 bases remaining between them. Here the CDR3 DNA reads TGCGCCAGCAGCTTGGGGGGTTTTTTGGAAAACATTCAGTACTTC. Its protein product is CASSLGGFLENIQYF.

This clonotype was observed a handful of times. This chain joins TRBV6-4 and TRBJ1-2, with 7 bases that match TRBD1. The V gene end was trimmed by 6 bases and the J gene end by 4 bases; junction bases not matched to a gene: 5. The CDR3 extends over 13 amino acids. Germline V gene lookup returns CDR1 MRHNA and CDR2 SNTAGT. This CDR3 reads CASSAGQFYGYTF. The CDR3 bases are TGTGCCAGCAGCGCGGGACAGTTCTATGGCTACACCTTC.

The genes are TRBV7-3 and TRBJ2-1; 12 bases map to TRBD2. V lost 0 bases to trimming and J lost 6 bases; unmatched junction nucleotides: 3. This CDR3 contains 16 residues. Germline CDR1 SGHTA, CDR2 FQGTGA. CDR3 nucleotides: TGTGCCAGCAGCTTAACGCTAGCGGGAGGGGGCAATGAGCAGTTCTTC. Its protein is CASSLTLAGGGNEQFF.

The chain combines TRBV2 with TRBJ2-7; TRBD1 matches 8 bases. The CDR3 extends over 13 amino acids. With V trimmed by 8 bases and J by 2 bases, 5 bases remained unmatched. Germline-derived CDR1 and CDR2 are SNHLY and FYNNEI. This chain's CDR3 is CASGRQGPYEQYF. CDR3 nucleotide sequence: TGTGCCAGCGGACGACAGGGGCCCTACGAGCAGTACTTC.

The chain recombines TRBV6-1 with TRBJ1-3, with unresolved D. The CDR3 contains 15 residues. Germline V gene sequence: CDR1 MNHNS, CDR2 SASEGT. V lost 6 bases to trimming and J lost 7 bases, with 19 bases between them. CDR3 region: CASSRVVGEQNTIYF. The CDR3 DNA reads TGTGCCAGCAGCCGGGTGGTGGGAGAGCAGAACACCATATATTTT.

The chain is built from TRBV4-3 and TRBJ2-7; 9 nucleotides match TRBD1. The CDR3 totals 15 residues. The germline gives CDR1 LGHNA, CDR2 YSLEER. The trim removed 0 bases at V and 6 bases at J, leaving 6 bases unmatched. The CDR3 spells CASSQEGQGPGEQYF. The CDR3 DNA follows: TGCGCCAGCAGCCAAGAGGGACAGGGTCCAGGCGAGCAGTACTTC.